This T cell receptor beta chain was profiled in a study of human T cells and chemical hapten exposure. General study points: Healthy people's immune response may differ from that of the donors, who had alopecia. Relative to controls, expanded TCRs formed significantly more large CDR3 similarity clusters.

Time point here: pre-sensitization, week 0. Treatment described: therapeutic diphenylcyclopropenone sensitization with weekly scalp DPC. MiXCR, run by TCRdb on the RACE reads, gives a single entry per CDR3 protein. The data show over 300,000 distinct CDR3 sequences, roughly 5.3% seen once. This CDR3 contains 17 residues. The V and J ends lost 7 bases and 0 bases respectively, with 19 bases between them. Germline values: CDR1 DFQATT, CDR2 SNEGSKA (reference sequence). This clonotype came up many times. Its specificity is unknown. The receptor was derived from a woman aged 50 to 60 with alopecia areata. Some clones in this sample may be carry-over from other donors' samples. The chain is built from TRBV20-1 and TRBJ1-6; D unclear. The material sequenced was whole blood, taken in connection with sensitization to the hapten diphenylcyclopropenone (DPC). This chain's CDR3 is CSVERKFQSSYNSPLHF. As DNA, the CDR3 is TGCAGTGTGGAGAGGAAGTTTCAGAGCTCCTATAATTCACCCCTCCACTTT.